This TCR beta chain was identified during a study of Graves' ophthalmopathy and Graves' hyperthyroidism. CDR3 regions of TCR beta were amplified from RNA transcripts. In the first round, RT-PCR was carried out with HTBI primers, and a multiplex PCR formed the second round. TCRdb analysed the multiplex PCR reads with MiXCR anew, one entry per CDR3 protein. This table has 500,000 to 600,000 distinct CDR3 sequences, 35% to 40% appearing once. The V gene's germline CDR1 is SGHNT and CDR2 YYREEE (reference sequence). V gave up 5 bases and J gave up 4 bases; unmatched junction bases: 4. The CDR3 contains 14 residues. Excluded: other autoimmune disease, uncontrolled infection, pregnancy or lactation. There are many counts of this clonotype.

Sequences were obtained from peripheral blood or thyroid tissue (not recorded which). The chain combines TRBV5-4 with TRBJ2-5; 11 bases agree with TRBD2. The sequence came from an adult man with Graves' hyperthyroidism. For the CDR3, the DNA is TGTGCCAGCAGACTAGCGGGAGATCGAGAGACCCAGTACTTC. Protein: CASRLAGDRETQYF.